This T cell receptor (beta chain) derives from a study of blood T cells in healthy people across ages. Study-level points and caveats: What prevented conclusive comparison of naive and antigen-experienced cells was that PBMCs were unsorted. The unknown donor CMV status may have confounded expanded clonotype changes.

Primed by a sample-barcoded 5' primer and a J-beta primer mix, a second PCR proceeded for about 6 to 12 cycles. TCRdb re-called the 5' RACE reads with MiXCR, one entry per CDR3 protein. The data contain about a million distinct CDR3 sequences, roughly 47% of them singletons. Regarding this clonotype: The antigen is not known.

This CDR3 has 14 residues. Germline V CDR1 and CDR2: MDHEN, SYDVKM. Specimen: blood. The clonotype was recovered from a woman aged 60 to 75 in good health. The chain employs TRBV28 and TRBJ2-5; 9 bases match TRBD2. The J call is uncertain, as TRBJ2-7 better fits the DNA end. The CDR3 bases are TGTGCCAGCCGCCCCAGCGGGGGGAAATACGAGCAGTACTTC. It specifies CASRPSGGKYEQYF.